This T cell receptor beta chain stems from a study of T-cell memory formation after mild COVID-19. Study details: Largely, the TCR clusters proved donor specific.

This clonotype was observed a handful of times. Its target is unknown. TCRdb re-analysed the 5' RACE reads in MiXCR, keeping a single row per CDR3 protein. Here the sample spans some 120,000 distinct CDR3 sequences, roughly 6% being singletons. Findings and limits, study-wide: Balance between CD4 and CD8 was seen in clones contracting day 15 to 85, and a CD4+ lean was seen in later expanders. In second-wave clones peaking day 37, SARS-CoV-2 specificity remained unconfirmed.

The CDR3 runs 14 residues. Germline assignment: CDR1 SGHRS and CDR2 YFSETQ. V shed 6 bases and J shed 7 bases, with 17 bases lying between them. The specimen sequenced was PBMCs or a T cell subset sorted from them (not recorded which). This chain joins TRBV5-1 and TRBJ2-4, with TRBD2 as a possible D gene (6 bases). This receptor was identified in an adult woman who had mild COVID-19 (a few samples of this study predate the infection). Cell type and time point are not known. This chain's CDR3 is CASNDGGGANIQYF. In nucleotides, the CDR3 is TGCGCCAGCAATGACGGAGGAGGGGCCAACATTCAGTACTTC.